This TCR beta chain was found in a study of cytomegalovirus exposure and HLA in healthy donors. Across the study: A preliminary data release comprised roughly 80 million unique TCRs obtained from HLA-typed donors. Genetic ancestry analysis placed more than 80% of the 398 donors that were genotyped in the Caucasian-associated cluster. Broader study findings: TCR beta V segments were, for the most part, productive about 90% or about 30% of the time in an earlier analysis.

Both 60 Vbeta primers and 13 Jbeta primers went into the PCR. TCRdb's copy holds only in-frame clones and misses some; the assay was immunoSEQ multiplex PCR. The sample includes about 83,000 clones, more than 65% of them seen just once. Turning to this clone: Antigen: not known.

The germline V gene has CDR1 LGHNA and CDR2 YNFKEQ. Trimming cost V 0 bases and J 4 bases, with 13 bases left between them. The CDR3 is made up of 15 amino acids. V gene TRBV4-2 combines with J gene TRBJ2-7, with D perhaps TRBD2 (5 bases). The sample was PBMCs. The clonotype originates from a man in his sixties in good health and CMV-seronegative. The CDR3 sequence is CASSQDDQAGYEQYF. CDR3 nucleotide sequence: TGTGCCAGCAGCCAAGATGACCAGGCGGGTTACGAGCAGTACTTC.